The source of this T cell receptor (beta chain) is a study of shared clonotypes between healthy human individuals. Overall study context: Those who served as donors were a couple of women and a few men between the ages of 18 and 49. The plates for each donor numbered three CD4 naive, three CD4 memory, two CD8 naive and one CD8 memory. Findings and limits, study-wide: Approximately 4.6% of naive CD4 clonotypes were common to several donors.

In germline, CDR1 is MGHDK, CDR2 SYGVNS. This CDR3 region has 18 residues. The trim removed 5 bases at V and 2 bases at J, leaving 10 bases unmatched. About this clone itself: What it recognizes is unknown.

Measured with immunoSEQ multiplex PCR; TCRdb has only the in-frame clones, and not every one. The data hold more than 600,000 clones, with 90% to 95% observed a single time. Naive CD8 cells lacked CD45RO, underwent positive selection for CCR7 and left out terminally differentiated effector memory CD45RA+ cells. The sample comprised naive CD8+ T cells sorted from blood. The clonotype comes from a man aged 30 to 45 in good health. The rearrangement links TRBV25-1 to TRBJ2-5; 14 bases match TRBD2. Here the CDR3 reads CASSPTSGRDNEQETQYF. The DNA for the CDR3 is TGTGCCAGCAGTCCGACTAGCGGGAGGGACAACGAGCAAGAGACCCAGTACTTC.